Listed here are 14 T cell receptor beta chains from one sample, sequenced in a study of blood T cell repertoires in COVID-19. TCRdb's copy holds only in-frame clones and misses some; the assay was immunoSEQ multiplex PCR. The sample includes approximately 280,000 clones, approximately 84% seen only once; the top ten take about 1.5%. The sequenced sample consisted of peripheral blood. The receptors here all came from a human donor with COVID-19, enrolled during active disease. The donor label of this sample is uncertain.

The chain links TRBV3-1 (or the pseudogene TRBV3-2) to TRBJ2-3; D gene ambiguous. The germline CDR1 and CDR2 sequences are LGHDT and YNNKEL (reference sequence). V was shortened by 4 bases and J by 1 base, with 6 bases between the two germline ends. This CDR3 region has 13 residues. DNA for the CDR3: TGTGCCAGCAGCCCTTTCGGCACAGATACGCAGTATTTT. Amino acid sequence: CASSPFGTDTQYF.

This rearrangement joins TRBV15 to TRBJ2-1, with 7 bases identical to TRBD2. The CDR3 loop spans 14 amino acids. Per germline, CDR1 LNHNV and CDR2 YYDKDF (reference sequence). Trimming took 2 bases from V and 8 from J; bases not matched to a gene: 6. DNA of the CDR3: TGTGCCACCAGCAGACAGCGGGGTTTCCATGAGCAGTTCTTC. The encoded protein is CATSRQRGFHEQFF.

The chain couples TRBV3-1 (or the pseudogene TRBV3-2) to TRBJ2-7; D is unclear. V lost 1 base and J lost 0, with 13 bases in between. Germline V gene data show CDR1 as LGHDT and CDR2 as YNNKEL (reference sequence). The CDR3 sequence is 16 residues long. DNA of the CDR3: TGTGCCAGCAGCCAAGTGGCCCCACCCAGCTCCTACGAGCAGTACTTC. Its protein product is CASSQVAPPSSYEQYF.

The CDR3 region has the DNA TGTGCCAGCAGCTTAGCGCAGGGGAGGAACACTGAAGCTTTCTTT. The encoded protein is CASSLAQGRNTEAFF. V is TRBV7-8 and J is TRBJ1-1, with D possibly being TRBD1 (6 bases). CDR1 and CDR2 (germline): SGHVS, FQNEAQ. Trimming stripped 0 bases from V and 1 base from J, with 9 bases between. The CDR3 has 15 residues. The full variable domain, its missing parts supplied by reference TRBV7-8 and TRBJ1-1, is GAGVSQSPRYKVAKRGQDVALRCDPISGHVSLFWYQQALGQGPEFLTYFQNEAQLDKSGLPSDRFFAERPEGSVSTLKIQRTQQEDSAVYLCASSLAQGRNTEAFFGQGTRLTVV.

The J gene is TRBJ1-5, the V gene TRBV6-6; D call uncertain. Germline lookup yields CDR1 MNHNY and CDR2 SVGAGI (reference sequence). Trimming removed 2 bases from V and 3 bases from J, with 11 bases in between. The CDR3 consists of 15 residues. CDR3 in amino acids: CASSYPPLLNQPQHF. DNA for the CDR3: TGTGCCAGCAGTTACCCCCCCCTCCTCAATCAGCCCCAGCATTTT.

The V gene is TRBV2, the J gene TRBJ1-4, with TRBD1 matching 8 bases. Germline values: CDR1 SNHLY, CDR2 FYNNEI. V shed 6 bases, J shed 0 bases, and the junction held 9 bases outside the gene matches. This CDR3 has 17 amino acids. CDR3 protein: CASRRDRRRTTNEKLFF. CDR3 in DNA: TGTGCCAGCAGGAGGGACAGGAGGCGTACAACTAATGAAAAACTGTTTTTT.

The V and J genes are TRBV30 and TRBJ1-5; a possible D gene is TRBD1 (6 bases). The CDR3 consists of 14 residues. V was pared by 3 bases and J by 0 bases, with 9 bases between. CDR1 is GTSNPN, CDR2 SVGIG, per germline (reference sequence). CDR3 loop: CAWSKTGSNQPQHF. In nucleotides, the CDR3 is TGTGCCTGGAGCAAGACAGGTAGCAATCAGCCCCAGCATTTT.

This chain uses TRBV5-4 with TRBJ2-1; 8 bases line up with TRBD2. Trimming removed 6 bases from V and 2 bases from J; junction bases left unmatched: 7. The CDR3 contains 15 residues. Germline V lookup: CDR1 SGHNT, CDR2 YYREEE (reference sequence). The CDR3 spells CASIVGLAPYNEQFF. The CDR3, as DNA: TGTGCCAGCATCGTCGGACTAGCCCCCTACAATGAGCAGTTCTTC.

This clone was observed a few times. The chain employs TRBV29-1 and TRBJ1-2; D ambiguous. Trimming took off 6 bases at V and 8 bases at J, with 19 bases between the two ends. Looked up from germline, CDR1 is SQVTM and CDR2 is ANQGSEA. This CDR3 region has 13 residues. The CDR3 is CSVDTALFDGYTF. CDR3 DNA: TGCAGCGTAGATACAGCTCTCTTTGACGGCTACACCTTC.

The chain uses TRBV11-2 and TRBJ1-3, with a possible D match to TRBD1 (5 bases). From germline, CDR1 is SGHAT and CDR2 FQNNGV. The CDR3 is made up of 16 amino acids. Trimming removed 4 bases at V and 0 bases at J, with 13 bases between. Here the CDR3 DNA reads TGTGCCAGCAGCTCCTCCAACGGGGGCTCTGGAAACACCATATATTTT. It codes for CASSSSNGGSGNTIYF.

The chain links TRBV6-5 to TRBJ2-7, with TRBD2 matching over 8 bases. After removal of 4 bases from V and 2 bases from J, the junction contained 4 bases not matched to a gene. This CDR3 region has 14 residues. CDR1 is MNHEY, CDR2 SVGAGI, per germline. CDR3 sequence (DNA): TGTGCCAGCAGTTCCCCGGGACTAGCCTACGAGCAGTACTTC. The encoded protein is CASSSPGLAYEQYF.

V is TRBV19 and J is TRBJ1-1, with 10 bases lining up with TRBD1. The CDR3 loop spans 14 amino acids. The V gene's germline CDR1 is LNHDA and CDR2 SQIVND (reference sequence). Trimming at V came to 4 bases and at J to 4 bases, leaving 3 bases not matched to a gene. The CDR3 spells CASSSRDRGTEAFF. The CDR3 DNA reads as TGTGCCAGTAGTAGCCGGGACAGGGGCACTGAAGCTTTCTTT.

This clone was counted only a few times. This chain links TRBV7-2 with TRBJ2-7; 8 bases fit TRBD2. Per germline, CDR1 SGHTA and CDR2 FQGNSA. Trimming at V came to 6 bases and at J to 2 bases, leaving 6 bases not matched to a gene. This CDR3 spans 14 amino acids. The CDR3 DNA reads TGTGCCAGCAGAGTCCCGGGACTAGCCTACGAGCAGTACTTC. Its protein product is CASRVPGLAYEQYF.

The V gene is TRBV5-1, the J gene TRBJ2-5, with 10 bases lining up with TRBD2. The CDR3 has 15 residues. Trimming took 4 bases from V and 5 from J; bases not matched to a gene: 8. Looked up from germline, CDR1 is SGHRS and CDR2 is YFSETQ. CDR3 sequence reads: CASSRTSGTPETQYF. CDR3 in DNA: TGCGCCAGCAGCAGAACTAGCGGGACTCCGGAGACCCAGTACTTC. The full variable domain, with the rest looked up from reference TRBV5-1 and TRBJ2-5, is KAGVTQTPRYLIKTRGQQVTLSCSPISGHRSVSWYQQTPGQGLQFLFEYFSETQRNKGNFPGRFSGRQFSNSRSEMNVSTLELGDSALYLCASSRTSGTPETQYFGPGTRLLVL.